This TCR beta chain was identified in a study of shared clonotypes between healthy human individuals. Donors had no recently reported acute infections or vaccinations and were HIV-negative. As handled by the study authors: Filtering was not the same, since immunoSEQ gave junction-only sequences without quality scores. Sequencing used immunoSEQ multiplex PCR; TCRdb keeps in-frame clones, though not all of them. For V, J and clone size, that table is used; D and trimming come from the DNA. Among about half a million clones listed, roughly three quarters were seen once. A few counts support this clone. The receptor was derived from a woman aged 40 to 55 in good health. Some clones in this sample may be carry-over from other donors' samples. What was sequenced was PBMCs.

CDR3 amino acids: CSVEGTASAGNTIYF. In nucleotides, the CDR3 is TGCAGCGTTGAGGGGACAGCATCAGCCGGAAACACCATATATTTT. V gene TRBV29-1 combines with J gene TRBJ1-3; 7 bases are shared with TRBD1. V lost 3 bases to trimming and J lost 4 bases; unmatched junction nucleotides: 9. This CDR3 contains 15 residues. In germline, CDR1 is SQVTM, CDR2 ANQGSEA.